The entry below describes one T cell receptor beta chain. Its recognized antigen is unknown. Base qualities are missing; no much larger clone stands one base away. The data were taken from a study of T-cell reconstitution after alpha-beta-depleted transplantation in children (dated by TCRdb to about 2016). About the study as a whole: The study quantitatively tracked T-cell immune reconstitution after TCRalphabeta/CD19-depleted allogeneic hematopoietic cell transplantation in children using TCR repertoire profiling.

The library was made by PCR. The instrument given in TCRdb is Illumina HiSeq 2500. Molecular barcoding was employed in the preparation of TCR libraries, with unique molecular identifiers being used to normalize TCRbeta repertoire quantification. TCRdb reprocessed the public reads (quality trimming at Q25 with fastp, clone calling with MiXCR) and kept in-frame beta chains. Merged by CDR3 protein, the rows form single entries marked with the most common genes and DNA. The sample table shows 330,000 or so distinct CDR3 sequences, and 10% are seen once. The ten largest clones take up under 3% of the sample. The sequence derives from a human donor who donated a stem cell graft to a child with acute lymphoblastic leukemia. Source: PBMCs from the stem cell graft donor, taken from the stem cell graft.

The CDR3 region: CASSLEPGGSFEDIQYF. The nucleotides are TGTGCCAGCAGCTTAGAACCAGGGGGGAGTTTTGAAGACATTCAGTACTTC. The chain is assembled from TRBV11-2 and TRBJ2-4; tentative D gene TRBD1, with 7 bases matching. The CDR3 holds 17 amino acids from the cysteine to the phenylalanine. Only the CDR3 DNA is retained, 51 bases long and in frame from the first base. Taken from the germline V gene, the CDR1 and CDR2 loops are SGHAT and FQNNGV. V gives up 0 bases and J gives up 8 bases, and the segment between their germline ends measures 20 bases.